The next 18 T cell receptor beta chains were all read from a single sample in a study of blood T cell repertoires in COVID-19. Repertoires were generated with immunoSEQ multiplex PCR, while TCRdb's copy carries only in-frame clones and drops some. The data hold approximately 35,000 clones, with 85% observed a single time. Input material: peripheral blood. These receptors came from a man aged 60-69 years with active COVID-19.

The chain combines TRBV9 with TRBJ2-1, with 9 bases matching TRBD2. CDR1 and CDR2 (germline): SGDLS, YYNGEE. V lost 4 bases, J lost 9 bases, and 17 bases stayed unmatched. The CDR3 covers 17 residues. The CDR3 loop is CASSPTRSAGGPAEQFF. The CDR3 DNA sequence: TGTGCCAGCAGCCCAACTAGAAGTGCGGGAGGGCCCGCTGAGCAGTTCTTC. Full variable domain (missing parts from reference TRBV9 and TRBJ2-1): DSGVTQTPKHLITATGQRVTLRCSPRSGDLSVYWYQQSLDQGLQFLIQYYNGEERAKGNILERFSAQQFPDLHSELNLSSLELGDSALYFCASSPTRSAGGPAEQFFGPGTRLTVL.

This chain uses TRBV3-1 (or the pseudogene TRBV3-2) with TRBJ2-5, with D unclear. CDR3 size: 15 residues. Germline assignment: CDR1 LGHDT and CDR2 YNNKEL (reference sequence). Between the trimmed V and J ends, which lost 0 bases and 0 bases, there was a span of 8 bases. CDR3 in amino acids: CASSQERSYQETQYF. For the CDR3, the DNA is TGTGCCAGCAGCCAAGAACGGTCTTACCAAGAGACCCAGTACTTC.

This clone showed up just once. This chain uses TRBV7-2 with TRBJ1-2; TRBD1 matches 8 bases. The CDR3 is made up of 13 amino acids. The germline V gene encodes CDR1 SGHTA and CDR2 FQGNSA. Trimming at V came to 0 bases and at J to 8 bases, leaving 2 bases not matched to a gene. CDR3 in DNA: TGTGCCAGCAGCTTAGCGACAGGGGACGGCTACACCTTC. Residues: CASSLATGDGYTF.

The chain employs TRBV4-1 and TRBJ2-3, with 11 bases that match TRBD2. The germline gives CDR1 MGHRA, CDR2 YSYEKL. Losses at the gene ends were 0 bases for V and 4 bases for J; bases not matched to a gene: 3. This CDR3 has 16 amino acids. The CDR3 DNA reads TGCGCCAGCAGCCAAGATACTAGCGGGAGTGCAGATACGCAGTATTTT. It translates to CASSQDTSGSADTQYF.

This chain links TRBV28 with TRBJ1-2; D is uncertain. V was trimmed by 5 bases and J by 4 bases, leaving 14 bases between them. This CDR3 is 14 amino acids long. Germline CDR1 and CDR2: MDHEN and SYDVKM. The CDR3 sequence is CASSTQVLIYGYTF. The CDR3 region has the DNA TGTGCCAGCAGTACCCAGGTGCTGATCTATGGCTACACCTTC.

The chain uses TRBV27 and TRBJ2-1, with 13 bases lining up with TRBD2. The CDR3 covers 18 residues. J gave up 10 bases and V 3 bases, and 15 bases lay outside the gene matches. Germline-derived CDR1 and CDR2 are MNHEY and SMNVEV (reference sequence). CDR3 nucleotide sequence: TGTGCCAGCAGTTTCCGCAGCCCACTAGCGGGAGGGCCGCGGGAGCAGTTCTTC. It is translated as CASSFRSPLAGGPREQFF.

The chain links TRBV5-1 to TRBJ2-1; TRBD2 matches 8 bases. The germline V gene has CDR1 SGHRS and CDR2 YFSETQ. Trimming removed 0 bases from V and 9 bases from J; junction bases left unmatched: 8. The length of the CDR3 is 15 residues. This CDR3 reads CASSLAGLDIGEQFF. The DNA for the CDR3 is TGCGCCAGCAGCTTGGCGGGACTAGATATCGGTGAGCAGTTCTTC.

The chain is built from TRBV11-2 and TRBJ1-4; D is unclear. Germline-derived CDR1 and CDR2 are SGHAT and FQNNGV. The V end was cut by 6 bases, the J end by 8 bases, with 10 bases between. The CDR3 is 12 residues long. The CDR3 here is CASSPRQEKLFF. CDR3 sequence (DNA): TGTGCCAGCAGTCCTCGCCAGGAAAAACTGTTTTTT.

The J gene is TRBJ1-4, the V gene TRBV9; unclear D gene. This CDR3 has 14 residues. Trimming took off 3 bases at V and 6 bases at J, with 12 bases between the two ends. CDR1 and CDR2 from the germline V gene are SGDLS and YYNGEE. Written as DNA, the CDR3 is TGTGCCAGCAGCGCCCCTTACGGGGATGAAAAACTGTTTTTT. This gives the protein CASSAPYGDEKLFF.

V usage is TRBV7-8 and J usage is TRBJ1-2; 8 bases map to TRBD1. The CDR3 loop spans 14 amino acids. Germline V gene data show CDR1 as SGHVS and CDR2 as FQNEAQ. V shed 5 bases and J 7 bases; nucleotides not matched to a gene: 9. The CDR3 here is CASSLRTGNRGYTF. The CDR3 nucleotides read TGTGCCAGCAGCCTGAGGACAGGGAACCGTGGCTACACCTTC.

This clone appeared a single time. V gene TRBV28 combines with J gene TRBJ2-5; maybe TRBD2 (6 bases). The V end was cut by 7 bases, the J end by 5 bases, with 14 bases between. Germline loops: CDR1 MDHEN, CDR2 SYDVKM. The CDR3 spans 13 residues. In DNA, the CDR3 is TGTGCCAGCACCTCGCGGGATCTGGAGACCCAGTACTTC. It yields the protein CASTSRDLETQYF.

This clone was seen only once. The J gene is TRBJ2-1, the V gene TRBV5-6, with 11 bases identical to TRBD2. V shed 4 bases, J shed 6 bases, and the junction held 3 bases outside the gene matches. Looked up from germline, CDR1 is SGHDT and CDR2 is YYEEEE. CDR3 length: 14 residues. The CDR3 protein is CASSLSGRANEQFF. The CDR3 DNA reads TGTGCCAGCAGCCTTAGCGGGAGGGCCAATGAGCAGTTCTTC.

This rearrangement joins TRBV7-6 to TRBJ2-1, with no clear D. Germline V gene lookup returns CDR1 SGHVS and CDR2 FNYEAQ. Trimming removed 4 bases at V and 7 bases at J, with 5 bases between. The CDR3 sequence is 11 residues long. The CDR3 DNA is TGTGCCAGCAGCTCAAATAATGAGCAGTTCTTC. The encoded protein is CASSSNNEQFF.

The chain is built from TRBV19 and TRBJ2-1; 9 bases are shared with TRBD2. The CDR3 totals 14 residues. The germline V gene encodes CDR1 LNHDA and CDR2 SQIVND (reference sequence). V was pared by 5 bases and J by 6 bases, with 5 bases of the junction left unmatched. CDR3 in DNA: TGTGCCAGTAGTCCAGGGACTAGCCTCAATGAGCAGTTCTTC. Translated, it gives CASSPGTSLNEQFF.

V and J are TRBV5-5 and TRBJ2-1; D unclear. The CDR3 is made up of 16 amino acids. Germline V gene data show CDR1 as SGHKS and CDR2 as YYEKEE (reference sequence). Trimming pared 1 base from V and 3 bases from J, leaving 14 bases between. CDR3 region: CASSLSLVVGYNEQFF. CDR3 sequence (DNA): TGTGCCAGCAGCTTGTCCCTAGTAGTCGGCTACAATGAGCAGTTCTTC.

The chain has TRBV18 and TRBJ2-1; 11 bases align to TRBD2. CDR3 length: 15 residues. The V gene end was trimmed by 6 bases and the J gene end by 6 bases; junction bases not matched to a gene: 7. Germline loops: CDR1 KGHSH, CDR2 LQKENI. The CDR3 is CASSQLAGVINEQFF. The DNA for the CDR3 is TGTGCCAGCTCTCAACTAGCGGGAGTAATCAATGAGCAGTTCTTC.

The J gene is TRBJ1-2, the V gene TRBV6-6; maybe TRBD1 (6 bases). V gave up 6 bases and J gave up 7 bases, with 15 bases separating them. In germline, CDR1 is MNHNY, CDR2 SVGAGI (reference sequence). The CDR3 consists of 13 residues. The CDR3 coding sequence is TGTGCCAGCAGCCACGGGGGGGGCGGTGGCTACACCTTC. Amino acids: CASSHGGGGGYTF.

The chain combines TRBV15 with TRBJ2-1, with TRBD2 identical over 8 bases. The CDR3 totals 18 residues. Germline-derived CDR1 and CDR2 are LNHNV and YYDKDF (reference sequence). Losses at the gene ends were 0 bases for V and 1 base for J; bases not matched to a gene: 8. As DNA, the CDR3 is TGTGCCACCAGCAGAGATGGCGGGAGGAGCAGTTCCTACAATGAGCAGTTCTTC. Its translation: CATSRDGGRSSSYNEQFF.